The clone carrying this TCR beta chain was found many times. This entry is derived from a study of metastatic and nonmetastatic thyroid tumors. Patients underwent thyroid surgery, and none had received any treatment before it. The V end was cut by 0 bases, the J end by 1 base, with 6 bases between. This CDR3 has 14 amino acids. The germline V gene has CDR1 SEHNR and CDR2 FQNEAQ (reference sequence). TCRdb re-analyzed the PCR reads through MiXCR. The sample has under 100,000 clones, 7.5% to 9% seen once. Source material: blood. The TCR was taken from a female donor with papillary thyroid cancer or a benign thyroid nodule (not recorded which). Some clones in this sample may be carry-over from other donors' samples. The chain links TRBV7-9 to TRBJ2-5; D call uncertain. The CDR3 coding sequence is TGTGCCAGCAGCTTAGCGGGCCCCCAAGAGACCCAGTACTTC. Translating gives CASSLAGPQETQYF.